The 28 T cell receptor beta chains listed next were all sequenced from one sample in a study of cytomegalovirus exposure and HLA in healthy donors. Sequencing was performed with immunoSEQ multiplex PCR; in TCRdb, only in-frame clones are kept and a portion is missing. In the table there are approximately 220,000 clones, approximately 83% of which are singletons. Sequencing was done on a sample of PBMCs. The origin of the receptors is a woman between 25 and 40 years old in good health and CMV-seropositive.

This chain connects TRBV5-1 to TRBJ2-3; the D is unclear. The V gene's germline CDR1 is SGHRS and CDR2 YFSETQ. The CDR3 runs 18 residues. Trimming pared 4 bases from V and 2 bases from J, leaving 23 bases between. CDR3: CASSSRTRAGVDTDTQYF. The CDR3 bases are TGCGCCAGCAGCAGCAGAACAAGGGCCGGCGTGGACACAGATACGCAGTATTTT. The variable domain in full, with the rest retrieved from reference TRBV5-1 and TRBJ2-3, is KAGVTQTPRYLIKTRGQQVTLSCSPISGHRSVSWYQQTPGQGLQFLFEYFSETQRNKGNFPGRFSGRQFSNSRSEMNVSTLELGDSALYLCASSSRTRAGVDTDTQYFGPGTRLTVL.

The chain uses TRBV30 and TRBJ2-2; D gene uncertain. CDR1 and CDR2 from the germline V gene are GTSNPN and SVGIG (reference sequence). The CDR3 spans 14 residues. Trimming left V 2 bases short and J 0 bases short, with 7 bases between. CDR3 nucleotide sequence: TGTGCCTGGAGTCCCCGCGCGAACACCGGGGAGCTGTTTTTT. Translated, it gives CAWSPRANTGELFF.

This chain uses TRBV7-2 with TRBJ1-4; tentative D call: TRBD1 (5 bases). V was pared by 1 base and J by 5 bases, with 8 bases between. Germline values: CDR1 SGHTA, CDR2 FQGNSA. The CDR3 sequence is 14 residues long. The CDR3: CASSLVGVNEKLFF. CDR3 nucleotides: TGTGCCAGCAGCTTAGTAGGGGTAAATGAAAAACTGTTTTTT.

The chain uses TRBV2 and TRBJ1-1, with unresolved D. The CDR3 covers 15 residues. Germline V lookup: CDR1 SNHLY, CDR2 FYNNEI. Trimming removed 4 bases at V and 1 base at J, with 13 bases between. CDR3 in amino acids: CASSGDQMPNTEAFF. CDR3 DNA sequence: TGTGCCAGCAGTGGGGATCAGATGCCGAACACTGAAGCTTTCTTT. The whole variable domain, filled in from reference TRBV2 and TRBJ1-1, reads EPEVTQTPSHQVTQMGQEVILRCVPISNHLYFYWYRQILGQKVEFLVSFYNNEISEKSEIFDDQFSVERPDGSNFTLKIRSTKLEDSAMYFCASSGDQMPNTEAFFGQGTRLTVV.

In its sample, this clone was seen a few times. The V gene is TRBV5-1, the J gene TRBJ1-2; D is possibly TRBD1 (6 bases). This CDR3 has 13 amino acids. The germline CDR1 and CDR2 sequences are SGHRS and YFSETQ. V was clipped by 6 bases and J by 3 bases, with 12 bases between them. The CDR3 DNA follows: TGCGCCAGCACTACAGGGAATGACTATGGCTACACCTTC. Its translation is CASTTGNDYGYTF.

J is TRBJ1-1 and V is TRBV9, with a weak D call TRBD1 (6 bases). Trimming stripped 4 bases from V and 4 bases from J, with 14 bases between. This CDR3 has 14 residues. Per the germline V gene, CDR1 is SGDLS and CDR2 is YYNGEE. The CDR3 is CASSSEGGGTEAFF. The CDR3 coding sequence is TGTGCCAGCAGCTCCGAGGGGGGCGGCACTGAAGCTTTCTTT.

This CDR3 reads CASSWTSENTGELFF. CDR3 sequence (DNA): TGCGCCAGCAGCTGGACTAGCGAGAACACCGGGGAGCTGTTTTTT. The V call is TRBV4-1, the J call TRBJ2-2, with 9 bases lining up with TRBD2. Germline assignment: CDR1 MGHRA and CDR2 YSYEKL. This CDR3 comprises 15 residues. Unmatched junction bases numbered 2, after V lost 5 bases and J lost 1 base.

This rearrangement joins TRBV7-2 to TRBJ2-5, with D hard to call. From germline, CDR1 is SGHTA and CDR2 FQGNSA. Between the trimmed V and J ends, which lost 2 bases and 2 bases, there was a span of 6 bases. The CDR3 runs to 13 residues. CDR3 region: CASSLLSQETQYF. As DNA, the CDR3 is TGTGCCAGCAGCTTACTAAGTCAAGAGACCCAGTACTTC. Filled out from reference TRBV7-2 and TRBJ2-5, the complete variable domain reads GAGVSQSPSNKVTEKGKDVELRCDPISGHTALYWYRQSLGQGLEFLIYFQGNSAPDKSGLPSDRFSAERTGGSVSTLTIQRTQQEDSAVYLCASSLLSQETQYFGPGTRLLVL.

Regarding this clone: One end of the junction fails to match germline, which may point to a read error. The chain has TRBV29-1 and TRBJ2-1; D uncertain. This CDR3 has 11 residues. Germline V gives CDR1 SQVTM, CDR2 ANQGSEA. CDR3 amino acids: CSVQEYNEQFF. DNA for the CDR3: TGCAGCGTTCAAGAGTACAATGAGCAGTTCTTC.

This clone showed up just once. The chain carries TRBV29-1 and TRBJ2-3, with a weak D call TRBD1 (5 bases). Germline CDR1 and CDR2: SQVTM and ANQGSEA. CDR3 length equals 13 residues. V was cut by 4 bases and J by 5 bases, with 13 bases left in between. In DNA, the CDR3 is TGCAGCGTTGCCGTGGGGCTAGGAGATACGCAGTATTTT. Its protein is CSVAVGLGDTQYF.

V is TRBV27 and J is TRBJ2-7; the D gene is possibly TRBD1 (6 bases). This CDR3 is built from 12 residues. The V end lost 4 bases, the J end lost 7 bases, and 11 bases lay between the germline ends. The germline V gene has CDR1 MNHEY and CDR2 SMNVEV (reference sequence). CDR3 residues: CASSSNTGEQYF. The CDR3 DNA reads TGTGCCAGCAGTTCTAATACAGGGGAGCAGTACTTC.

The chain uses TRBV30 and TRBJ2-7; perhaps TRBD1 as D (6 bases). The germline V gene encodes CDR1 GTSNPN and CDR2 SVGIG (reference sequence). V lost 4 bases, J lost 3 bases, and 10 bases lay in between. This CDR3 has 12 residues. Here the CDR3 DNA reads TGTGCCTGGAACAGGGTAAACTACGAGCAGTACTTC. This gives the protein CAWNRVNYEQYF. The entire variable domain, with the rest obtained from reference TRBV30 and TRBJ2-7, is as follows: SQTIHQWPATLVQPVGSPLSLECTVEGTSNPNLYWYRQAAGRGLQLLFYSVGIGQISSEVPQNLSASRPQDRQFILSSKKLLLSDSGFYLCAWNRVNYEQYFGPGTRLTVT.

The chain employs TRBV4-1 and TRBJ2-7; D tentatively reads TRBD1 or TRBD2 (5 bases each). V dropped 0 bases and J dropped 2 bases, with 11 bases sitting between them. Germline V gives CDR1 MGHRA, CDR2 YSYEKL. The CDR3 is 15 amino acids. This CDR3 is CASSQDFGATYEQYF. In DNA form, the CDR3 reads TGCGCCAGCAGCCAAGATTTCGGGGCAACCTACGAGCAGTACTTC.

This chain joins TRBV11-2 and TRBJ2-1, with D possibly matching TRBD2 (5 bases). Per germline, CDR1 SGHAT and CDR2 FQNNGV. Trimming removed 5 bases at V and 9 bases at J, with 14 bases between. The CDR3 length is 13 residues. The DNA for the CDR3 is TGTGCCAGCAGCCCGGGATTTCCTCGTGAGCAGTTCTTC. Protein: CASSPGFPREQFF.

V is TRBV6-5 and J is TRBJ2-7, with 9 bases identical to TRBD1. Trimming at V came to 6 bases and at J to 4 bases, leaving 7 bases not matched to a gene. Germline V gene sequence: CDR1 MNHEY, CDR2 SVGAGI. The CDR3 has 14 amino acids. The CDR3 region is CASSPDRGRYEQYF. Written as DNA, the CDR3 is TGTGCCAGCAGCCCCGACAGGGGGAGGTACGAGCAGTACTTC.

V usage is TRBV4-1 and J usage is TRBJ1-5, with D unclear. The germline V gene has CDR1 MGHRA and CDR2 YSYEKL. V was trimmed by 5 bases and J by 6 bases, leaving 14 bases between them. The CDR3 spans 14 residues. The CDR3 reads CASSENGYGQPQHF. The CDR3 region has the DNA TGCGCCAGCAGCGAAAATGGGTATGGTCAGCCCCAGCATTTT.

The CDR3 DNA reads TGTGCCAGCAGCGTGACAGTGAACACTGAAGCTTTCTTT. Translation: CASSVTVNTEAFF. V gene TRBV7-2 combines with J gene TRBJ1-1, with D tentatively TRBD1 (5 bases). Germline CDR1 is SGHTA and CDR2 is FQGNSA. V shed 5 bases and J shed 0 bases, with 7 bases lying between them. The CDR3 is 13 residues long.

The J gene is TRBJ2-7, the V gene TRBV27, with TRBD2 identical over 11 bases. This CDR3 spans 19 amino acids. Trimming removed 0 bases from V and 4 bases from J; junction bases left unmatched: 14. Germline V gene data show CDR1 as MNHEY and CDR2 as SMNVEV (reference sequence). In DNA, the CDR3 is TGTGCCAGCAGTTTATCCCATCCTGGACTAGCGGGTTTTCTTTACGAGCAGTACTTC. It translates to CASSLSHPGLAGFLYEQYF.

The chain links TRBV5-1 to TRBJ1-4, with 8 bases aligning to TRBD1. Germline CDR1 and CDR2: SGHRS and YFSETQ. V dropped 4 bases and J dropped 3; count of bases not matched to a gene: 14. The CDR3 loop spans 18 amino acids. This CDR3 reads CASSPFDRGFLANEKLFF. The CDR3 DNA is TGCGCCAGCAGCCCGTTCGACAGGGGATTTTTGGCTAATGAAAAACTGTTTTTT.

The chain uses TRBV5-1 and TRBJ1-1; D remains ambiguous. Germline values: CDR1 SGHRS, CDR2 YFSETQ. V was trimmed by 1 base and J by 1 base, leaving 14 bases between them. There are 16 residues in the CDR3. CDR3: CASSLPSPLRNTEAFF. CDR3 DNA: TGCGCCAGCAGCTTGCCTTCGCCCCTAAGGAACACTGAAGCTTTCTTT.

The chain links TRBV4-2 to TRBJ1-4; possibly TRBD1 for D (5 bases). This CDR3 spans 17 amino acids. V lost 1 base and J 7 bases, leaving 19 bases between the germline ends. Germline V CDR1 and CDR2: LGHNA, YNFKEQ. CDR3 region: CASSQVVGAGGSEKLFF. The CDR3 nucleotides are TGTGCCAGCAGCCAAGTGGTGGGCGCGGGGGGTTCTGAAAAACTGTTTTTT.

This chain connects TRBV9 to TRBJ2-1; 9 nucleotides match TRBD2. CDR3 length equals 15 residues. Trimming at V came to 0 bases and at J to 9 bases, leaving 7 bases not matched to a gene. From germline, CDR1 is SGDLS and CDR2 YYNGEE. CDR3 sequence (DNA): TGTGCCAGCAGCGTAGGAGGCGGGAGGGCTGGTGAGCAGTTCTTC. Translated, it gives CASSVGGGRAGEQFF.

The chain couples TRBV9 to TRBJ2-1; possibly TRBD1 or TRBD2 for D (6 bases each). Trimming stripped 4 bases from V and 7 bases from J, with 12 bases between. Looked up from germline, CDR1 is SGDLS and CDR2 is YYNGEE. This CDR3 spans 13 amino acids. The CDR3 region has the DNA TGTGCCAGCAGCCGCGGGACACCTAATGAGCAGTTCTTC. The encoded protein is CASSRGTPNEQFF.

The chain combines TRBV29-1 with TRBJ2-2; a possible D gene is TRBD2 (5 bases). Germline V gives CDR1 SQVTM, CDR2 ANQGSEA. Trimming took off 4 bases at V and 1 base at J, with 13 bases between the two ends. CDR3 length: 15 amino acids. The CDR3 DNA sequence: TGCAGCGTTGGCATTGGAGGCCTGAACACCGGGGAGCTGTTTTTT. Translating it yields CSVGIGGLNTGELFF.

The chain carries TRBV28 and TRBJ1-2; 9 positions agree with TRBD1. This CDR3 comprises 16 residues. With V trimmed by 5 bases and J by 2 bases, 9 bases remained unmatched. Germline V gene lookup returns CDR1 MDHEN and CDR2 SYDVKM. The CDR3 loop is CASSTPSGQGNYGYTF. In nucleotides, the CDR3 is TGTGCCAGCAGTACCCCTTCCGGACAGGGGAACTATGGCTACACCTTC.

The J gene is TRBJ2-7, the V gene TRBV7-3; D may correspond to TRBD1 or TRBD2 (5 bases each). Germline loops: CDR1 SGHTA, CDR2 FQGTGA. The CDR3 runs to 15 residues. The V and J ends lost 1 base and 5 bases respectively, with 15 bases between them. In nucleotides, the CDR3 is TGTGCCAGCAGCTTAATCTACGGGGCAGTCCACGAGCAGTACTTC. Translation gives CASSLIYGAVHEQYF.

This chain uses TRBV27 with TRBJ2-3, with no clear D. Trimming left V 5 bases short and J 1 base short, with 10 bases between. The CDR3 runs to 14 residues. Germline V gives CDR1 MNHEY, CDR2 SMNVEV (reference sequence). The CDR3 sequence is CASSLQLGTDTQYF. In DNA form, the CDR3 reads TGTGCCAGCAGTCTCCAACTGGGCACAGATACGCAGTATTTT.

The CDR3 is CASSWAQITSYEQYF. In nucleotides, the CDR3 is TGTGCCAGCAGCTGGGCGCAGATAACTTCCTACGAGCAGTACTTC. The chain combines TRBV11-2 with TRBJ2-7; D is unresolved. V was cut by 4 bases and J by 1 base, with 14 bases left in between. The CDR3 extends over 15 amino acids. The germline CDR1 and CDR2 sequences are SGHAT and FQNNGV.